This TCR beta chain was sequenced in a study of T-cell reconstitution after alpha-beta-depleted transplantation in children. This clonotype showed up just a few times. CDR3 size: 19 residues. Looked up from germline, CDR1 is SGDLS and CDR2 is YYNGEE. Losses at the gene ends were 1 base for V and 0 bases for J; bases not matched to a gene: 14. Unique molecular identifiers were built into the TCRbeta library. A single record per CDR3 protein comes from TCRdb applying MiXCR to the PCR reads. The sample yields some 600,000 distinct CDR3 sequences, approximately 12% seen once. Sequences were derived from PBMCs, mostly from graft donor cells, sampled 360 days after TCRalphabeta/CD19-depleted stem cell transplant. The receptor's source is a male patient between 10 and 17 years old who had a stem cell transplant for acute myeloid leukemia, so the T cells may come from the graft donor. The genes are TRBV9 and TRBJ2-3; 7 nucleotides agree with TRBD1. CDR3 region: CASSVTWRQGERSTDTQYF. CDR3 DNA: TGTGCCAGCAGCGTAACCTGGCGGCAGGGGGAAAGGAGCACAGATACGCAGTATTTT.